This T cell receptor beta chain was sequenced in a study of cytomegalovirus exposure and HLA in healthy donors. Study-wide context: Early released data comprised 80 million to 90 million unique TCRs from HLA-typed donors.

The CDR3 length is 14 residues. With 7 bases removed from V and 4 bases from J, the gap between germline ends came to 14 bases. From germline, CDR1 is SGHTA and CDR2 FQGNSA. PCR used 60 Vbeta primers and 13 Jbeta primers. Data came from immunoSEQ multiplex PCR; TCRdb stores just in-frame clones and leaves some out. In the table there are approximately 170,000 clones, 82% of which are singletons. A note on this clone: Its antigen is still unknown.

Notes on the study in general: Sequencing likely produced, as an artifact, a cluster of highly shared sequence variants. A later analysis reportedly found that, within productive TCRs, an Asian-associated ancestry cluster had fewer N-insertions than the mean observed across the approximately 660 donors.

This TCR came from a male donor in good health and CMV-seronegative. Sequencing was done on a sample of PBMCs. The chain combines TRBV7-2 with TRBJ2-1; a possible D gene is TRBD1 (5 bases). Here the CDR3 DNA reads TGTGCCAGCACCAACCCGAGACAGTACAATGAGCAGTTCTTC. Translation gives CASTNPRQYNEQFF.